This TCR beta chain was captured in a study of breast tumors, draining lymph nodes, adjacent tissues. Overall study results and limits: That most tumor T cells come from lymph nodes remained unproven.

V lost 2 bases, J lost 3 bases, and 3 bases stayed unmatched. The germline V gene encodes CDR1 SGHTA and CDR2 FQGTGA. The CDR3 contains 15 residues. TCRdb redid the calling of the multiplex PCR reads with MiXCR, one entry per CDR3 protein. This sample has about 120,000 distinct CDR3 sequences, with less than 20% found just once. Axillary draining lymph nodes of breast cancer patients supplied the node samples. This clonotype was recorded many times. The antigen remains undetermined. The receptor was derived from a female donor with breast cancer. Some clones in this sample may be carry-over from other donors' samples. The rearrangement joins TRBV7-3 to TRBJ2-3; 9 nucleotides agree with TRBD1. Material for sequencing was axillary lymph node tissue. In DNA form, the CDR3 reads TGTGCCAGCAGCTTATTTGGACAGGGGACAGATACGCAGTATTTT. Its translation is CASSLFGQGTDTQYF.